The rows below give T cell receptor beta chains drawn from one sample of a study of human T cells and chemical hapten exposure. Using its own MiXCR run on the RACE reads, TCRdb lists one record per CDR3 protein. The table shows more than 150,000 distinct CDR3 sequences, with around 15% occurring only once. The sequencing used whole blood, collected in connection with sensitization to the hapten diphenylcyclopropenone (DPC). These receptors all come from a woman between 25 and 40 years old with alopecia areata. Some clones in this sample may be carry-over from other donors' samples. The CDR3 runs from the conserved cysteine through the conserved F or W. The D gene is left open where the match is weak. Clone size, where shown, is once, few, many, or a class for clones that have expanded.

clone size: -; V gene: TRBV6-4; J gene: TRBJ2-1; D gene: -; CDR3 protein: CASSASAGSYNEQFF; CDR3 DNA: TGTGCCAGCAGTGCCAGTGCGGGGTCCTACAATGAGCAGTTCTTC
clone size: few; V gene: TRBV3-1; J gene: TRBJ2-5; D gene: -; CDR3 protein: CASSYLPRTQLQETQYF; CDR3 DNA: TGTGCCAGCAGCTATCTCCCCCGGACTCAGCTGCAAGAGACCCAGTACTTC
clone size: few; V gene: TRBV24-1; J gene: TRBJ2-7; D gene: -; CDR3 protein: CATSDGRGEQYF; CDR3 DNA: TGTGCCACCAGTGATGGGAGAGGAGAGCAGTACTTC
clone size: -; V gene: TRBV12-3/TRBV12-4; J gene: TRBJ2-1; D gene: -; CDR3 protein: CASSQLRGNEQFF; CDR3 DNA: TGTGCCAGCAGCCAGTTACGAGGCAATGAGCAGTTCTTC
clone size: few; V gene: TRBV6-2/TRBV6-3; J gene: TRBJ1-1; D gene: -; CDR3 protein: CASSYSRTEAFF; CDR3 DNA: TGTGCCAGCAGTTACTCGAGAACCGAAGCTTTCTTT
clone size: -; V gene: TRBV7-9; J gene: TRBJ2-1; D gene: TRBD2; CDR3 protein: CASSPTGRGANEQFF; CDR3 DNA: TGTGCCAGCAGCCCAACTGGGCGGGGGGCCAATGAGCAGTTCTTC
clone size: many; V gene: TRBV11-2; J gene: TRBJ2-7; D gene: -; CDR3 protein: CASSLTGLAGAEQYF; CDR3 DNA: TGTGCCAGCAGCTTAACCGGGCTAGCTGGGGCCGAGCAGTACTTC
clone size: many; V gene: TRBV9; J gene: TRBJ2-7; D gene: TRBD2; CDR3 protein: CASSSGTSERNEQYF; CDR3 DNA: TGTGCCAGCAGCTCCGGGACTAGCGAAAGGAACGAGCAGTACTTC
clone size: -; V gene: TRBV6-1; J gene: TRBJ1-5; D gene: -; CDR3 protein: CASDSYSNQPQHF; CDR3 DNA: TGTGCCAGCGACAGCTATAGCAATCAGCCCCAGCATTTT
clone size: few; V gene: TRBV29-1; J gene: TRBJ1-3; D gene: -; CDR3 protein: CSVRGNRDTIYF; CDR3 DNA: TGCAGCGTTCGGGGTAATCGTGACACCATATATTTT
clone size: -; V gene: TRBV24-1; J gene: TRBJ1-2; D gene: -; CDR3 protein: CATSDVPDGYTF; CDR3 DNA: TGTGCCACCAGTGATGTTCCGGATGGCTACACCTTC
clone size: -; V gene: TRBV5-1; J gene: TRBJ2-5; D gene: TRBD2; CDR3 protein: CASSLEAGFSETQYF; CDR3 DNA: TGCGCCAGCAGCTTGGAAGCGGGGTTCTCGGAGACCCAGTACTTC
clone size: -; V gene: TRBV20-1; J gene: TRBJ1-5; D gene: -; CDR3 protein: CSANLPGGQPQHF; CDR3 DNA: TGCAGTGCTAACCTCCCGGGGGGACAGCCCCAGCATTTT
clone size: few; V gene: TRBV20-1; J gene: TRBJ2-1; D gene: -; CDR3 protein: CSARGGGKNEQFF; CDR3 DNA: TGCAGTGCCAGGGGAGGGGGCAAAAATGAGCAGTTCTTC
clone size: few; V gene: TRBV7-8; J gene: TRBJ1-1; D gene: -; CDR3 protein: CASSHFWNTEAFF; CDR3 DNA: TGTGCCAGCAGCCATTTCTGGAACACTGAAGCTTTCTTT
clone size: -; V gene: TRBV7-9; J gene: TRBJ2-3; D gene: -; CDR3 protein: CASPGPGGTDTQYF; CDR3 DNA: TGTGCCAGCCCAGGGCCGGGAGGCACAGATACGCAGTATTTT
clone size: many; V gene: TRBV6-2/TRBV6-3; J gene: TRBJ1-5; D gene: TRBD1; CDR3 protein: CASRPQGAGGNQPQHF; CDR3 DNA: TGTGCCAGCAGACCACAGGGGGCGGGCGGCAATCAGCCCCAGCATTTT
clone size: -; V gene: TRBV5-1; J gene: TRBJ1-2; D gene: -; CDR3 protein: CASSIDSDGYTF; CDR3 DNA: TGCGCCAGCAGCATCGACAGCGATGGCTACACCTTC
clone size: -; V gene: TRBV6-5; J gene: TRBJ2-7; D gene: -; CDR3 protein: CASRTVGRPYEQYF; CDR3 DNA: TGTGCCAGCAGAACGGTGGGGAGGCCCTACGAGCAGTACTTC
clone size: few; V gene: TRBV7-9; J gene: TRBJ2-7; D gene: -; CDR3 protein: CASSQLAGGLSYEQYF; CDR3 DNA: TGTGCCAGCAGCCAATTGGCAGGCGGACTCTCCTACGAGCAGTACTTC
clone size: few; V gene: TRBV7-2; J gene: TRBJ1-5; D gene: -; CDR3 protein: CASSLAVGDQPQHF; CDR3 DNA: TGTGCCAGCAGCTTAGCTGTGGGGGATCAGCCCCAGCATTTT
clone size: -; V gene: TRBV19; J gene: TRBJ1-5; D gene: -; CDR3 protein: CASSIWQLNQPQHF; CDR3 DNA: TGTGCCAGTAGTATCTGGCAGCTCAATCAGCCCCAGCATTTT
clone size: -; V gene: TRBV7-2; J gene: TRBJ2-1; D gene: -; CDR3 protein: CASSPRSNEQFF; CDR3 DNA: TGTGCCAGCAGCCCCAGGAGCAATGAGCAGTTCTTC
clone size: few; V gene: TRBV10-3; J gene: TRBJ2-5; D gene: -; CDR3 protein: CAISGNEETQYF; CDR3 DNA: TGTGCCATCAGTGGAAATGAAGAGACCCAGTACTTC
clone size: few; V gene: TRBV5-1; J gene: TRBJ2-3; D gene: -; CDR3 protein: CASSKGDSGTDTQYF; CDR3 DNA: TGCGCCAGCAGCAAAGGGGACTCGGGCACAGATACGCAGTATTTT
clone size: -; V gene: TRBV7-6; J gene: TRBJ1-1; D gene: -; CDR3 protein: CASSLVETVNTEAFF; CDR3 DNA: TGTGCCAGCAGCTTAGTGGAGACAGTGAACACTGAAGCTTTCTTT
clone size: many; V gene: TRBV5-5; J gene: TRBJ2-7; D gene: -; CDR3 protein: CASSLAAGNSYEQYF; CDR3 DNA: TGTGCCAGCAGCTTGGCGGCAGGGAACTCCTACGAGCAGTACTTC
clone size: -; V gene: TRBV10-3; J gene: TRBJ1-5; D gene: TRBD1; CDR3 protein: CAIRGQGIDQPQHF; CDR3 DNA: TGTGCCATCAGGGGACAGGGGATCGATCAGCCCCAGCATTTT
clone size: many; V gene: TRBV5-1; J gene: TRBJ1-1; D gene: -; CDR3 protein: CASGFTMNTEAFF; CDR3 DNA: TGCGCCAGCGGGTTTACCATGAACACTGAAGCTTTCTTT
clone size: -; V gene: TRBV20-1; J gene: TRBJ2-3; D gene: -; CDR3 protein: CSASPGTSTDTQYF; CDR3 DNA: TGCAGTGCTAGTCCCGGGACTAGCACAGATACGCAGTATTTT
clone size: few; V gene: TRBV28; J gene: TRBJ1-1; D gene: TRBD1; CDR3 protein: CASSPWTGRTEAFF; CDR3 DNA: TGTGCCAGCAGTCCCTGGACAGGGCGCACTGAAGCTTTCTTT
clone size: -; V gene: TRBV19; J gene: TRBJ1-2; D gene: -; CDR3 protein: CASSAQSYGYTF; CDR3 DNA: TGTGCCAGTAGCGCCCAGTCCTATGGCTACACCTTC
clone size: -; V gene: TRBV12-3/TRBV12-4; J gene: TRBJ1-1; D gene: TRBD1; CDR3 protein: CASSGTGMNTEAFF; CDR3 DNA: TGTGCCAGCAGTGGGACAGGGATGAACACTGAAGCTTTCTTT
clone size: many; V gene: TRBV2; J gene: TRBJ1-5; D gene: -; CDR3 protein: CASSEAGASNQPQHF; CDR3 DNA: TGTGCCAGCAGTGAAGCCGGGGCGAGCAATCAGCCCCAGCATTTT
clone size: few; V gene: TRBV5-1; J gene: TRBJ2-7; D gene: -; CDR3 protein: CASSLETFGEQYF; CDR3 DNA: TGCGCCAGCAGCTTGGAAACCTTTGGCGAGCAGTACTTC
clone size: few; V gene: TRBV2; J gene: TRBJ2-3; D gene: TRBD2; CDR3 protein: CASSRGGQSDTQYF; CDR3 DNA: TGTGCCAGCTCACGGGGGGGCCAGTCAGATACGCAGTATTTT
clone size: few; V gene: TRBV6-6; J gene: TRBJ1-6; D gene: -; CDR3 protein: CASSRESYNSPLHF; CDR3 DNA: TGTGCCAGCAGCAGGGAGTCCTATAATTCACCCCTCCACTTT
clone size: few; V gene: TRBV5-4; J gene: TRBJ1-2; D gene: -; CDR3 protein: CASSLETAYSYGYTF; CDR3 DNA: TGTGCCAGCAGCTTAGAGACAGCCTACTCTTATGGCTACACCTTC
clone size: -; V gene: TRBV21-1; J gene: TRBJ1-4; D gene: -; CDR3 protein: CASTEEKLFF; CDR3 DNA: TGTGCCAGCACCGAGGAAAAACTGTTTTTT
clone size: -; V gene: TRBV9; J gene: TRBJ2-7; D gene: TRBD2; CDR3 protein: CASSVGLLAAGEQYF; CDR3 DNA: TGTGCCAGCAGCGTAGGTCTTCTAGCGGCAGGAGAGCAGTACTTC
clone size: -; V gene: TRBV29-1; J gene: TRBJ1-1; D gene: TRBD1; CDR3 protein: CSVVRQGGNTEAFF; CDR3 DNA: TGCAGCGTTGTTCGACAGGGTGGCAACACTGAAGCTTTCTTT
clone size: few; V gene: TRBV20-1; J gene: TRBJ2-1; D gene: TRBD2; CDR3 protein: CSARVQGGGSYNEQFF; CDR3 DNA: TGCAGTGCTAGGGTCCAGGGCGGGGGCTCCTACAATGAGCAGTTCTTC
clone size: -; V gene: TRBV3-1; J gene: TRBJ2-5; D gene: -; CDR3 protein: CASSQDSPGEKTQYF; CDR3 DNA: TGTGCCAGCAGCCAAGATTCCCCAGGGGAAAAGACCCAGTACTTC
clone size: few; V gene: TRBV27; J gene: TRBJ2-7; D gene: -; CDR3 protein: CASSLSSILYEQYF; CDR3 DNA: TGTGCCAGCAGTTTATCGTCCATACTCTACGAGCAGTACTTC
clone size: -; V gene: TRBV5-8; J gene: TRBJ1-5; D gene: TRBD1; CDR3 protein: CASSSGQIPNQPQHF; CDR3 DNA: TGTGCCAGCAGCTCGGGACAGATACCCAATCAGCCCCAGCATTTT